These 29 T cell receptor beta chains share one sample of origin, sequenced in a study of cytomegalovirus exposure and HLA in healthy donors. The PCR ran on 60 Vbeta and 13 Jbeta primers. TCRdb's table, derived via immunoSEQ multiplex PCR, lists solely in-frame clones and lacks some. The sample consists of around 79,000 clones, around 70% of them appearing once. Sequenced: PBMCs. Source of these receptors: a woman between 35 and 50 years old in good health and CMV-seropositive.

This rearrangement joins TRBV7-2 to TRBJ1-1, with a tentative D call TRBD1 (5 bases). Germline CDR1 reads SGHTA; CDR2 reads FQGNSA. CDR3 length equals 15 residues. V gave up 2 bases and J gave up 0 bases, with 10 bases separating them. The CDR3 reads CASSLTQGLNTEAFF. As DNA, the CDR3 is TGTGCCAGCAGCTTAACTCAGGGTCTGAACACTGAAGCTTTCTTT.

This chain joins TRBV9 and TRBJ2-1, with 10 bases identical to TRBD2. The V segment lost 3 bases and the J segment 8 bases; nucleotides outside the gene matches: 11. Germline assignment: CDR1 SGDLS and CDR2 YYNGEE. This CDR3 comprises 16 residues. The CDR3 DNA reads TGTGCCAGCAGCGCGACCCTAGCGGGAGCGGGTCATGAGCAGTTCTTC. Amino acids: CASSATLAGAGHEQFF.

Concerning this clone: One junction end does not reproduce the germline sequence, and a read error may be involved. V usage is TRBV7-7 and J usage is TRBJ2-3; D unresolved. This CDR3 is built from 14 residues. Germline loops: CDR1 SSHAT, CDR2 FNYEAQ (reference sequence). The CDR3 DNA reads TGTGCTAGCAGCTTAAATTCACTCGGAGATACGCAGTATTTT. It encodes CASSLNSLGDTQYF.

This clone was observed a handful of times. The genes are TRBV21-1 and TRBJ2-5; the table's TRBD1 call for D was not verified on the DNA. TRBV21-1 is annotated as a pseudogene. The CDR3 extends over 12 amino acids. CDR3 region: CASATEQETQYF. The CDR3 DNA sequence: TGTGCCAGCGCGACAGAACAAGAGACCCAGTACTTC.

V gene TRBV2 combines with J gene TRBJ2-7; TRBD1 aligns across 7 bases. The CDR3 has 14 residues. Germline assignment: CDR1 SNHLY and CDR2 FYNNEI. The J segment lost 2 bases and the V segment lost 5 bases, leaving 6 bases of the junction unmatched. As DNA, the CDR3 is TGTGCCAGCAGTACCGGGACAGCCACCTACGAGCAGTACTTC. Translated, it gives CASSTGTATYEQYF.

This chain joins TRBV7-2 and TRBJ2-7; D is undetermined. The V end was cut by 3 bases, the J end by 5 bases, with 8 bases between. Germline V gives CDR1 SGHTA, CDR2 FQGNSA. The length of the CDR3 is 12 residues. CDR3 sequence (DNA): TGTGCCAGCAGCTTCGAACTCCACGAGCAGTACTTC. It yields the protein CASSFELHEQYF.

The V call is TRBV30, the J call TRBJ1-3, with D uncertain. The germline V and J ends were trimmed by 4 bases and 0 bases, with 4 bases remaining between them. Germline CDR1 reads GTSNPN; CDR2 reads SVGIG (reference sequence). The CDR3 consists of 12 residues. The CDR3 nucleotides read TGTGCCTGGACAGACTCTGGAAACACCATATATTTT. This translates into CAWTDSGNTIYF.

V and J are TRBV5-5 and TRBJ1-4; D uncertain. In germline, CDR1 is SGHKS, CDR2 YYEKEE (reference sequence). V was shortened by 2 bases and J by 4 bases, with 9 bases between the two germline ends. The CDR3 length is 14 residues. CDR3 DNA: TGTGCCAGCAGCTTCTCCGGAGGTAATGAAAAACTGTTTTTT. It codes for CASSFSGGNEKLFF. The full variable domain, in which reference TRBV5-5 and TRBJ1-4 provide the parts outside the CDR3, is DAGVTQSPTHLIKTRGQQVTLRCSPISGHKSVSWYQQVLGQGPQFIFQYYEKEERGRGNFPDRFSARQFPNYSSELNVNALLLGDSALYLCASSFSGGNEKLFFGSGTQLSVL.

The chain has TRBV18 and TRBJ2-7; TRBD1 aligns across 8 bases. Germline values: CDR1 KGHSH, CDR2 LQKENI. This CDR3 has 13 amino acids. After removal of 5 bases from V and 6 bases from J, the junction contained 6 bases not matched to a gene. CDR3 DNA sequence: TGTGCCAGCTCAACGACAGGGGAAACCGAGCAGTACTTC. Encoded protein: CASSTTGETEQYF. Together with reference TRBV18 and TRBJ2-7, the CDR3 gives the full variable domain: NAGVMQNPRHLVRRRGQEARLRCSPMKGHSHVYWYRQLPEEGLKFMVYLQKENIIDESGMPKERFSAEFPKEGPSILRIQQVVRGDSAAYFCASSTTGETEQYFGPGTRLTVT.

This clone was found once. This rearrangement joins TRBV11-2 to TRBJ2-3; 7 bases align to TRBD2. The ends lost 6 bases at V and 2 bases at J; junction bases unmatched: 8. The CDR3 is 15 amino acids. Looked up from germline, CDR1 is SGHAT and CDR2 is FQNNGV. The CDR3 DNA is TGTGCCAGCAGTTTACAAACTAGCGCCACAGATACGCAGTATTTT. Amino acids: CASSLQTSATDTQYF.

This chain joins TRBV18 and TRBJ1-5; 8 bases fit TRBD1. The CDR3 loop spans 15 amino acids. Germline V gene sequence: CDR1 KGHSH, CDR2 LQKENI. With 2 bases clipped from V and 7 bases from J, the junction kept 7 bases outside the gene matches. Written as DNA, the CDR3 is TGTGCCAGCTCACCATTGTCAGGGGGCGGGCAGCCCCAGCATTTT. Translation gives CASSPLSGGGQPQHF.

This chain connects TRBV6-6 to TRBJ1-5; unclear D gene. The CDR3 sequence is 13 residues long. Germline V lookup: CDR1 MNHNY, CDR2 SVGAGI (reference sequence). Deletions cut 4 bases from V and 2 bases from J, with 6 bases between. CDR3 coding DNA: TGTGCCAGCAGTTCACAAGGCAATCAGCCCCAGCATTTT. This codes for CASSSQGNQPQHF.

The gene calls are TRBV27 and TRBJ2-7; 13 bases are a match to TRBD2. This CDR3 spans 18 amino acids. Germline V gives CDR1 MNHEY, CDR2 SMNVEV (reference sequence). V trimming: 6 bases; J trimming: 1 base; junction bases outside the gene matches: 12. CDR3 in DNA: TGTGCCAGCAGGGGGACGGGACTAGCGGGAAGGGGGTCCTACGAGCAGTACTTC. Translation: CASRGTGLAGRGSYEQYF.

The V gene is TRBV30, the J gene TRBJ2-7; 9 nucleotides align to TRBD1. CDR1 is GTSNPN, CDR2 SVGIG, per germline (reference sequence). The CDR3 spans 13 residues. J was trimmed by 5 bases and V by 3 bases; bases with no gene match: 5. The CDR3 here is CAWRGTGTDEQYF. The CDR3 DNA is TGTGCCTGGAGGGGGACAGGGACGGACGAGCAGTACTTC.

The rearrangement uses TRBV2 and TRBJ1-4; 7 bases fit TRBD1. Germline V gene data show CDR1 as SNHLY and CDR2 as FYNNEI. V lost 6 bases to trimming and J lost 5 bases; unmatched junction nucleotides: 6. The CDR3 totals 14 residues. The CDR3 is CASRQGPKNEKLFF. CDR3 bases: TGTGCCAGCAGACAGGGGCCGAAAAATGAAAAACTGTTTTTT. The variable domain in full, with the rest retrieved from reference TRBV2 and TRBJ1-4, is EPEVTQTPSHQVTQMGQEVILRCVPISNHLYFYWYRQILGQKVEFLVSFYNNEISEKSEIFDDQFSVERPDGSNFTLKIRSTKLEDSAMYFCASRQGPKNEKLFFGSGTQLSVL.

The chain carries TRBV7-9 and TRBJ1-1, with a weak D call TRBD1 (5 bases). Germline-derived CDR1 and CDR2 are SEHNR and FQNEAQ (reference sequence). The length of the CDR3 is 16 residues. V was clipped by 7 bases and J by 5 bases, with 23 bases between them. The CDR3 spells CASTQGAGSSGTEAFF. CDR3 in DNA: TGTGCCAGCACGCAGGGCGCGGGGAGTTCGGGAACTGAAGCTTTCTTT.

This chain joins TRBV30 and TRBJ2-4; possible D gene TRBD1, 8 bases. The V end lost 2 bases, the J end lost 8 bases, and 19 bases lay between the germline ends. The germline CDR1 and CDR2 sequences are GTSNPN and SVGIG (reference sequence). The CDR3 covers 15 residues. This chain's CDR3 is CAWSRQTGAGDIQYF. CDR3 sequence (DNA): TGTGCCTGGAGTCGACAGACAGGGGCGGGGGACATTCAGTACTTC. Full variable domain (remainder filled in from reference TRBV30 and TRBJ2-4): SQTIHQWPATLVQPVGSPLSLECTVEGTSNPNLYWYRQAAGRGLQLLFYSVGIGQISSEVPQNLSASRPQDRQFILSSKKLLLSDSGFYLCAWSRQTGAGDIQYFGAGTRLSVL.

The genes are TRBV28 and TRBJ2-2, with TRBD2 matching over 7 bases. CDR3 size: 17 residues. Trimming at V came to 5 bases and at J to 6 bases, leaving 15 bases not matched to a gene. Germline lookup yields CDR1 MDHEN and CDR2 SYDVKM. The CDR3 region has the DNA TGTGCCAGCAGTGCTCCGTGGGGACTATCCCTCCCCGGGGAGCTGTTTTTT. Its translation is CASSAPWGLSLPGELFF.

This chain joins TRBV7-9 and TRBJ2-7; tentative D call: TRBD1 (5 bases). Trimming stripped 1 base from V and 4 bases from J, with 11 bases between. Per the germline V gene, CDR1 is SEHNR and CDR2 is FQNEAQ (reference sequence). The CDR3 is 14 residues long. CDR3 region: CASSLGQGEYEQYF. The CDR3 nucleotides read TGTGCCAGCAGCTTAGGTCAGGGTGAATACGAGCAGTACTTC.

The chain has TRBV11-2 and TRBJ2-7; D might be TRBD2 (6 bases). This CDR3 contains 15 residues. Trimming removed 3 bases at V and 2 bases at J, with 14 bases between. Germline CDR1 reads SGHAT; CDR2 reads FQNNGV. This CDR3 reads CASSLQVAETYEQYF. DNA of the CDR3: TGTGCCAGCAGCTTGCAGGTAGCGGAGACCTACGAGCAGTACTTC. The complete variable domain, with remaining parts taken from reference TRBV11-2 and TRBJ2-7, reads EAGVAQSPRYKIIEKRQSVAFWCNPISGHATLYWYQQILGQGPKLLIQFQNNGVVDDSQLPKDRFSAERLKGVDSTLKIQPAKLEDSAVYLCASSLQVAETYEQYFGPGTRLTVT.

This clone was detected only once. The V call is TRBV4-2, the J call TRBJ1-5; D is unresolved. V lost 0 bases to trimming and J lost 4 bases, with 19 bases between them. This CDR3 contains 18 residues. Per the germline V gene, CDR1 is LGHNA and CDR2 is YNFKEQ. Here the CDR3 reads CASSQDGSGIRGNQPQHF. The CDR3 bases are TGTGCCAGCAGCCAAGACGGCTCAGGAATTCGGGGAAATCAGCCCCAGCATTTT.

CDR3 sequence reads: CASSYRGAGGLDEQYF. CDR3 nucleotides: TGTGCCAGCAGCTACAGGGGAGCGGGAGGGCTCGACGAGCAGTACTTC. V gene TRBV7-2 combines with J gene TRBJ2-7, with 10 bases aligning to TRBD2. Unmatched junction bases numbered 11, after V lost 4 bases and J lost 5 bases. The CDR3 runs to 16 residues. CDR1 is SGHTA and CDR2 is FQGNSA in the germline V gene.

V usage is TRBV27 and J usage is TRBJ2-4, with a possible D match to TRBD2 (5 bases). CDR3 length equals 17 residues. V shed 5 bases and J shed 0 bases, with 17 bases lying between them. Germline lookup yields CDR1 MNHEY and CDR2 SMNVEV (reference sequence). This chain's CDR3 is CASSPGPGGLAKNIQYF. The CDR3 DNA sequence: TGTGCCAGCAGTCCTGGTCCCGGAGGTTTAGCCAAAAACATTCAGTACTTC.

In DNA, the CDR3 is TGTGCCAGCAGTCTGTTGAACACTGAAGCTTTCTTT. The encoded protein is CASSLLNTEAFF. The chain links TRBV2 to TRBJ1-1; no definite D call. Per germline, CDR1 SNHLY and CDR2 FYNNEI. The CDR3 runs to 12 residues. With 5 bases removed from V and 0 bases from J, the gap between germline ends came to 4 bases.

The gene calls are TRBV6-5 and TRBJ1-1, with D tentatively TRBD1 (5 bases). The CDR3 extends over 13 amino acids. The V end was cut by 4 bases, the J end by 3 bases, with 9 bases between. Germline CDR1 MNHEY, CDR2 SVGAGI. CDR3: CASSFTRDTEAFF. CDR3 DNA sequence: TGTGCCAGCAGTTTTACCAGGGACACTGAAGCTTTCTTT.

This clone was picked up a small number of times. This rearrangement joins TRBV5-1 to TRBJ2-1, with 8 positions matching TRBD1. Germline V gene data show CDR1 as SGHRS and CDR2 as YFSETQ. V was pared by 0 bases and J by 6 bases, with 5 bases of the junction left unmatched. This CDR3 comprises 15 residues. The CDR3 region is CASSLEGQGANEQFF. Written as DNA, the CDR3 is TGCGCCAGCAGCTTGGAAGGACAGGGCGCCAATGAGCAGTTCTTC. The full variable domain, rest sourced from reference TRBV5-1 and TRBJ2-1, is KAGVTQTPRYLIKTRGQQVTLSCSPISGHRSVSWYQQTPGQGLQFLFEYFSETQRNKGNFPGRFSGRQFSNSRSEMNVSTLELGDSALYLCASSLEGQGANEQFFGPGTRLTVL.

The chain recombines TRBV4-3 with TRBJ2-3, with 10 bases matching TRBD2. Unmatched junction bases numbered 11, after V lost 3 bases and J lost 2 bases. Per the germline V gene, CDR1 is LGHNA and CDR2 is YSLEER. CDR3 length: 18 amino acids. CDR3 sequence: CASSQGSLAGLYTDTQYF. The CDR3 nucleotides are TGCGCCAGCAGCCAGGGTTCACTAGCGGGGCTTTACACAGATACGCAGTATTTT.

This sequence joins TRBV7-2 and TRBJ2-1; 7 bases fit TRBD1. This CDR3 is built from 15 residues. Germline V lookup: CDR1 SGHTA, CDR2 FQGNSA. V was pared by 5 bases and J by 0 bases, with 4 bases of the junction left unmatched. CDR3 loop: CASSTQGISYNEQFF. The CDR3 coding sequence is TGTGCCAGCAGCACACAGGGGATCTCCTACAATGAGCAGTTCTTC.

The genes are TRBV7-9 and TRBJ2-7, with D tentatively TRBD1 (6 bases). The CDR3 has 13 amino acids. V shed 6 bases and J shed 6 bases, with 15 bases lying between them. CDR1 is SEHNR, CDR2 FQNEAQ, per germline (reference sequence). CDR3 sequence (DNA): TGTGCCAGCAGTATTATCACAGGGACCGAGCAGTACTTC. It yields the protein CASSIITGTEQYF.